The clone carrying this TCR beta chain has at least ten counts. TCRdb re-analysed the reads in MiXCR, keeping a single row per CDR3 protein. The data show about 18,000 distinct CDR3 sequences, roughly a tenth seen once. The V and J ends lost 0 bases and 3 bases, in that order; junction bases with no gene match: 6. The CDR3 covers 15 residues. The germline gives CDR1 SGHRS, CDR2 YFSETQ. This sample is drawn from a study of type 1 regulatory T cells. About the research overall: T-allo10 is an in vitro-generated, Tr1-enriched CD4 T cell product specific for alloantigen.

This sequence was found in a human donor in good health. The chain employs TRBV5-1 and TRBJ2-7, with 7 nucleotides matching TRBD1. The sequenced material came from CD4+ T cells, either the whole sample or a sorted fraction (not recorded which). DNA for the CDR3: TGCGCCAGCAGCTTGGGTCCGGGACAGAACTACGAGCAGTACTTC. Amino acids: CASSLGPGQNYEQYF.